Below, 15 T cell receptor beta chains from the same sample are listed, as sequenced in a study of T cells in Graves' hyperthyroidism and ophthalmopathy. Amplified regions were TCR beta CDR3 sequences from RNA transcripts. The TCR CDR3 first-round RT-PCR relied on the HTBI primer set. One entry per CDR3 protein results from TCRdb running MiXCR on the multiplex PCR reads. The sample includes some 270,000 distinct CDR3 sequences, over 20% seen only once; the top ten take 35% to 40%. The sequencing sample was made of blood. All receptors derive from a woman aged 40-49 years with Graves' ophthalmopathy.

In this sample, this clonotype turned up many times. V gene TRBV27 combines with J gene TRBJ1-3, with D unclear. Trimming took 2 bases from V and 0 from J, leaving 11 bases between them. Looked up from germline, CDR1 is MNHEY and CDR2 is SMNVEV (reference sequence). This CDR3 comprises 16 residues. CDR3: CASSLKGLSSGNTIYF. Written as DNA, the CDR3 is TGTGCCAGCAGTTTAAAGGGCCTTAGCTCTGGAAACACCATATATTTT.

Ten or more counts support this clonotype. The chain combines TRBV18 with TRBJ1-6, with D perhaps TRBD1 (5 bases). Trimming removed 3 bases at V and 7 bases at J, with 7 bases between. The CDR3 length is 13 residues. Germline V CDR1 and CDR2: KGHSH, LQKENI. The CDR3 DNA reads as TGTGCCAGCTCACCTCGGGGGAATTCACCCCTCCACTTT. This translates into CASSPRGNSPLHF.

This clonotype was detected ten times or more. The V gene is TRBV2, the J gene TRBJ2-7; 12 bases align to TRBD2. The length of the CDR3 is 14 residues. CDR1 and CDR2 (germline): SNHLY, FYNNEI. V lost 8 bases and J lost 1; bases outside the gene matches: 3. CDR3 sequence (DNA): TGTGCCAGCCAGACTAGCGGGAGTTCCTACGAGCAGTACTTC. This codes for CASQTSGSSYEQYF. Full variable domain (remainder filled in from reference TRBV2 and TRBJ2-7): EPEVTQTPSHQVTQMGQEVILRCVPISNHLYFYWYRQILGQKVEFLVSFYNNEISEKSEIFDDQFSVERPDGSNFTLKIRSTKLEDSAMYFCASQTSGSSYEQYFGPGTRLTVT.

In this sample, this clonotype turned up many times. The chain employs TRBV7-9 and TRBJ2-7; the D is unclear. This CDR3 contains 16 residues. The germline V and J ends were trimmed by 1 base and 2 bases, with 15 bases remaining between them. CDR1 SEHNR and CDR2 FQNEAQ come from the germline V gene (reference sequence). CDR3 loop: CASSLVLQGPPYEQYF. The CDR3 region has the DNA TGTGCCAGCAGCTTAGTCCTACAAGGGCCTCCCTACGAGCAGTACTTC.

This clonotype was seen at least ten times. The CDR3 protein is CASRDRGGYTF. The DNA for the CDR3 is TGTGCCAGCAGGGACAGGGGTGGCTACACCTTC. The rearrangement joins TRBV28 to TRBJ1-2; 9 nucleotides match TRBD1. The CDR3 contains 11 residues. Germline CDR1 MDHEN, CDR2 SYDVKM. Trimming at V came to 6 bases and at J to 7 bases, leaving 0 bases not matched to a gene.

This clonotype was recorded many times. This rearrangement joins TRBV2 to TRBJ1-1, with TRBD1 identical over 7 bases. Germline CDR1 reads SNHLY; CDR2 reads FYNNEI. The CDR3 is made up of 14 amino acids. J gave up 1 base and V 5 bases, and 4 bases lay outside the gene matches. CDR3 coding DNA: TGTGCCAGCAGTCGCGGGACAGAGAACACTGAAGCTTTCTTT. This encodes CASSRGTENTEAFF.

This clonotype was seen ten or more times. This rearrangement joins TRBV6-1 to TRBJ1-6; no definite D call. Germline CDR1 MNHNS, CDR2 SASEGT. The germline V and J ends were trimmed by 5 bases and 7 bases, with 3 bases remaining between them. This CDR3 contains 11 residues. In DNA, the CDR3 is TGTGCCAGCAGTCTGAATTCACCCCTCCACTTT. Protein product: CASSLNSPLHF.

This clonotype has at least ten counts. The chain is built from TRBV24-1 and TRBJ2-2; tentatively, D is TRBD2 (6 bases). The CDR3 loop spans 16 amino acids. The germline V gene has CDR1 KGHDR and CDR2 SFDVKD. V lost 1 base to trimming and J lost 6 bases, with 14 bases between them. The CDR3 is CATSDFGTGGPGELFF. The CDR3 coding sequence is TGTGCCACCAGTGATTTCGGGACTGGGGGACCCGGGGAGCTGTTTTTT.

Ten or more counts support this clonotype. The CDR3 sequence is CSARLLAGIYEQYF. CDR3 DNA: TGCAGTGCTAGACTACTAGCGGGAATCTACGAGCAGTACTTC. The V call is TRBV20-1, the J call TRBJ2-7, with 10 bases matching TRBD2. After removal of 2 bases from V and 3 bases from J, the junction contained 4 bases not matched to a gene. The length of the CDR3 is 14 residues. The germline gives CDR1 DFQATT, CDR2 SNEGSKA (reference sequence).

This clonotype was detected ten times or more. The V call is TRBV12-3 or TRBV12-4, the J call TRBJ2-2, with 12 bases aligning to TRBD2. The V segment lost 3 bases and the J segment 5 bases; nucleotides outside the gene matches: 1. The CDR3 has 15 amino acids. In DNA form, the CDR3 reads TGTGCCAGCAGTTTCGGGACTAGCGGGACCGGGGAGCTGTTTTTT. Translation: CASSFGTSGTGELFF.

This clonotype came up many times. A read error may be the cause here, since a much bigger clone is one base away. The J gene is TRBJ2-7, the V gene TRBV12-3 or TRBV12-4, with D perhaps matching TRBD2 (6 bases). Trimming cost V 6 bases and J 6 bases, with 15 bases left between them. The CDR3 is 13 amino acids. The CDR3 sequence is CASRLGGSGEQYF. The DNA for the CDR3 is TGTGCCAGCAGGTTGGGGGGAAGCGGCGAGCAGTACTTC.

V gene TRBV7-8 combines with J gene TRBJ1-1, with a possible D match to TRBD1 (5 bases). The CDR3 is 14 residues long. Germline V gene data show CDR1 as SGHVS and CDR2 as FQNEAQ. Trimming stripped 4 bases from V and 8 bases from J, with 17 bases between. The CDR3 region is CASSSGHLMGEAFF. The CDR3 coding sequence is TGTGCCAGCAGCTCCGGACACTTAATGGGCGAAGCTTTCTTT. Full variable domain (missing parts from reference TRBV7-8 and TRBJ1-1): GAGVSQSPRYKVAKRGQDVALRCDPISGHVSLFWYQQALGQGPEFLTYFQNEAQLDKSGLPSDRFFAERPEGSVSTLKIQRTQQEDSAVYLCASSSGHLMGEAFFGQGTRLTVV.

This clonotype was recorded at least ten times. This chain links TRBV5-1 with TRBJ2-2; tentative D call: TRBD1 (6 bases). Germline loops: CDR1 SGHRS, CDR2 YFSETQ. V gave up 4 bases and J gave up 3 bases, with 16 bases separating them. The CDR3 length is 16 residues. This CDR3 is CASSAVPTGDTGELFF. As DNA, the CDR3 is TGCGCCAGCAGCGCCGTTCCGACAGGTGACACCGGGGAGCTGTTTTTT.

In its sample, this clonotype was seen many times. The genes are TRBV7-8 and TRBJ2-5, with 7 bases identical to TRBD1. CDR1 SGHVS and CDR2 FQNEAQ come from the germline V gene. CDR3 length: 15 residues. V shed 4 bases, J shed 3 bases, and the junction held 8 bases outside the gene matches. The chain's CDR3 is CASSSWIDREETQYF. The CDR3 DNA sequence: TGTGCCAGCAGCTCATGGATCGACAGGGAAGAGACCCAGTACTTC.

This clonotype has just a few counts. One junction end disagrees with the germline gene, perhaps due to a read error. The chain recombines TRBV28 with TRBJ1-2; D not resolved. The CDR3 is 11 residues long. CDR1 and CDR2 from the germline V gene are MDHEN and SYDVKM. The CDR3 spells CAISWPAGYIF. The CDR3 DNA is TGTGCCATCAGTTGGCCAGCTGGCTACATCTTC.